This T cell receptor (beta chain) was captured in a study of blood T cells in healthy people across ages. This clonotype was observed many times. This CDR3 has 14 amino acids. The V gene's germline CDR1 is SGHRS and CDR2 YFSETQ. The V segment lost 5 bases and the J segment 2 bases; nucleotides outside the gene matches: 4. It was with a sample-barcoded 5' primer and a J-beta primer mix that a second PCR of roughly 7 to 12 cycles was run. One entry per CDR3 protein, called by TCRdb with MiXCR from the 5' RACE reads. The table has 900,000 to 950,000 distinct CDR3 sequences, 25% to 35% seen once. These same data were also listed under a study on T cells of mothers and their children.

The V gene is TRBV5-1, the J gene TRBJ1-2, with 9 bases identical to TRBD1. Sequencing was performed on blood. The TCR sequence derives from a woman between 35 and 50 years old in good health. Written as DNA, the CDR3 is TGCGCCAGCAGTGTGGACAGGGGAAACTATGGCTACACCTTC. This translates into CASSVDRGNYGYTF.